This T cell receptor beta chain is drawn from a study of Ad26.COV2.S vaccination and SARS-CoV-2 variants. V shed 4 bases and J 3 bases; nucleotides not matched to a gene: 2. In germline, CDR1 is KGHDR, CDR2 SFDVKD. CDR3 length equals 14 residues. The data were produced by immunoSEQ multiplex PCR, yet TCRdb's version contains in-frame clones alone and is incomplete. In the table there are around 400,000 clones, around nine tenths of which are singletons. Treatment: 15 to 20 received Ad26.COV2.S at low or high dose, single or two shots; 5 received placebo; per-sample allocation not given. Samples were taken on day 63 after the first vaccine or placebo injection.

The sample was peripheral blood, taken in a trial of Ad26.COV2.S vaccine versus placebo. The TCR originated in a person aged 18 to 59 who received the Ad26.COV2.S COVID-19 vaccine or a placebo. This chain links TRBV24-1 with TRBJ2-5; TRBD1 agrees at 9 bases. The CDR3, as DNA: TGTGCCACCAGTGACCGGACAGGGGAAGAGACCCAGTACTTC. Protein: CATSDRTGEETQYF.